This T cell receptor beta chain was retrieved from a study of cytomegalovirus exposure and HLA in healthy donors. Turning to this clone: Its specificity is not known.

The primer mix had 60 Vbeta and 13 Jbeta primers. Data came from immunoSEQ multiplex PCR; TCRdb stores just in-frame clones and leaves some out. The sample has approximately 170,000 clones, around 80% seen once. Regarding the study as a whole: Relative to equally common others, HLA-associated TCR beta chains showed greater clonal expansion in a later analysis. In an earlier analysis, about 90% or about 30%: the productive usage of most TCR beta V segments.

Everyone who donated was a healthy bone marrow donor. This CDR3 spans 14 amino acids. From germline, CDR1 is SEHNR and CDR2 FQNEAQ (reference sequence). The ends lost 5 bases at V and 10 bases at J; junction bases unmatched: 8. This rearrangement joins TRBV7-9 to TRBJ1-6, with TRBD1 matching 7 bases. This TCR came from a human donor in good health. Input material: PBMCs. The CDR3: CASSLTGAGSPLHF. For the CDR3, the DNA is TGTGCCAGCAGCCTTACAGGGGCTGGCTCACCCCTCCACTTT.